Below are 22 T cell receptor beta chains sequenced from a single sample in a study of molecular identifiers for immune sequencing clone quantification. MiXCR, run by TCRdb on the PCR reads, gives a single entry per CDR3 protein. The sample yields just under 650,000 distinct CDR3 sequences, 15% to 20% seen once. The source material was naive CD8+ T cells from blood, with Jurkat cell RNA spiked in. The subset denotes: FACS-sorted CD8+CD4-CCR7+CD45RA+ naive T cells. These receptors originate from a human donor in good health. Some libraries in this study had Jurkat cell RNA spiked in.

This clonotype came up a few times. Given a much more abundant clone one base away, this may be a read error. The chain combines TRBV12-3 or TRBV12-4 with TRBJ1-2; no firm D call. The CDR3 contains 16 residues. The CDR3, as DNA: TGTGCCGGCAGTTCACACTCTTTGGTCCCCGGCTATGGCTACACCTTC. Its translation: CAGSSHSLVPGYGYTF.

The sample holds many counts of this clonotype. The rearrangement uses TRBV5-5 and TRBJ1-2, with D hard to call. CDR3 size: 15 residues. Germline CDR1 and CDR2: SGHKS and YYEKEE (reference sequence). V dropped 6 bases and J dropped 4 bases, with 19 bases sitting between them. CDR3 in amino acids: CASTNGLKNLYGYTF. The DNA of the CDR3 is TGTGCCAGCACAAACGGACTGAAGAATCTCTATGGCTACACCTTC. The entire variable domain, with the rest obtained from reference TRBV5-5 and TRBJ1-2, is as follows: DAGVTQSPTHLIKTRGQQVTLRCSPISGHKSVSWYQQVLGQGPQFIFQYYEKEERGRGNFPDRFSARQFPNYSSELNVNALLLGDSALYLCASTNGLKNLYGYTFGSGTRLTVV.

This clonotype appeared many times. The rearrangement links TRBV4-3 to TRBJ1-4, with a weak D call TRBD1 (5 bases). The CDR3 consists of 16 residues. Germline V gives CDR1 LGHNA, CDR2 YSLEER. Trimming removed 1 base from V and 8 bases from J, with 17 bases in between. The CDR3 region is CASSQAWQGGGEKLFF. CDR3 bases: TGCGCCAGCAGCCAAGCTTGGCAGGGAGGAGGAGAAAAACTGTTTTTT.

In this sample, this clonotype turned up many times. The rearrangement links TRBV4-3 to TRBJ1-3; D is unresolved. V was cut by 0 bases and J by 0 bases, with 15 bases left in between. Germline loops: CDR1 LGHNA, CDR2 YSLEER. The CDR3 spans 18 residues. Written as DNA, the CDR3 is TGCGCCAGCAGCCAAGATTGGAGGTTCCTCCTCTCTGGAAACACCATATATTTT. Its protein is CASSQDWRFLLSGNTIYF.

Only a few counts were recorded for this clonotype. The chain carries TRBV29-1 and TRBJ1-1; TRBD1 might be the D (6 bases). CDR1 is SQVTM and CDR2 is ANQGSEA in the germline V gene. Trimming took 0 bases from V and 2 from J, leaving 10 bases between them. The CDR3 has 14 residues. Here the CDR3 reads CSVEDVQGNTEAFF. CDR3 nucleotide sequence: TGCAGCGTTGAAGATGTACAGGGTAACACTGAAGCTTTCTTT.

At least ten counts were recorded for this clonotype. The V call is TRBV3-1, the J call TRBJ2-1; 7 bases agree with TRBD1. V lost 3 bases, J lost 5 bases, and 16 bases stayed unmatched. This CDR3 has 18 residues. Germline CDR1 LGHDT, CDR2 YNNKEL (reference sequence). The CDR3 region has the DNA TGTGCCAGCAGCCAGCGCCCTAACAGGGGTAGAGCCGACAATGAGCAGTTCTTC. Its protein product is CASSQRPNRGRADNEQFF.

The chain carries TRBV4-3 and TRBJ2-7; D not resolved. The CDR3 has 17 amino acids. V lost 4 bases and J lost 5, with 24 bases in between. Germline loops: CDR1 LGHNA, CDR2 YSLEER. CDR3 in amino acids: CASSLRNRDLGSHEQYF. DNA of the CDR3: TGCGCCAGCAGCCTTAGGAATAGAGACCTCGGATCCCACGAGCAGTACTTC.

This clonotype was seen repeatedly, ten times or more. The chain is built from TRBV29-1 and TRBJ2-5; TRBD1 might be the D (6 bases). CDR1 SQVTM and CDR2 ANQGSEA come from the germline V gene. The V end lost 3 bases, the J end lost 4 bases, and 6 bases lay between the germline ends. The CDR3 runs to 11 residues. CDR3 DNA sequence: TGCAGCGTTGAGGGGGCAGAGACCCAGTACTTC. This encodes CSVEGAETQYF.

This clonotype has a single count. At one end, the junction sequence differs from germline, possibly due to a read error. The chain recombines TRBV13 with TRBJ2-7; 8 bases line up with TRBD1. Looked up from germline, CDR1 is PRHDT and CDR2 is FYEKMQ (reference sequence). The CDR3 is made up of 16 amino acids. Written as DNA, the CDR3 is TGTGCCAGCAGCTTAAGTTTTGACAGGGGTATTTCCGAGCGGTACTTC. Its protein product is CASSLSFDRGISERYF. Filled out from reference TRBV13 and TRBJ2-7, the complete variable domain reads AAGVIQSPRHLIKEKRETATLKCYPIPRHDTVYWYQQGPGQDPQFLISFYEKMQSDKGSIPDRFSAQQFSDYHSELNMSSLELGDSALYFCASSLSFDRGISERYFGPGTRLTVT.

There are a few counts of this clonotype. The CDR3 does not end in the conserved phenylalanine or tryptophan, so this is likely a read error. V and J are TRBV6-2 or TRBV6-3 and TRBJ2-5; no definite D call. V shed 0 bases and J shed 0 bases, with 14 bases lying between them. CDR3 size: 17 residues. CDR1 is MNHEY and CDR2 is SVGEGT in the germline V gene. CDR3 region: CASSYSIGQDNQETQYL. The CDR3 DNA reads TGTGCCAGCAGTTACTCGATAGGCCAAGACAACCAAGAGACCCAGTACCTC.

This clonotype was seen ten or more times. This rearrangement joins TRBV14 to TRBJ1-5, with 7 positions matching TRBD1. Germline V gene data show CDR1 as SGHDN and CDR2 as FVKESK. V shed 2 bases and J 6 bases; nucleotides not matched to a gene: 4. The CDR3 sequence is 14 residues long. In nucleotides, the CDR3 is TGTGCCAGCAGCCAACCCGACAGGGCTCAGCCCCAGCATTTT. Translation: CASSQPDRAQPQHF.

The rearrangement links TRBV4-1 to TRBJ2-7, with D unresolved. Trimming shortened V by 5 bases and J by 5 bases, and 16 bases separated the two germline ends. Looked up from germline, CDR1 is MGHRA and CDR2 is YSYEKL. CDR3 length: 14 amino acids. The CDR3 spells CASSGGGVPHEQYF. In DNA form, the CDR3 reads TGCGCCAGCAGCGGCGGCGGAGTGCCCCACGAGCAGTACTTC.

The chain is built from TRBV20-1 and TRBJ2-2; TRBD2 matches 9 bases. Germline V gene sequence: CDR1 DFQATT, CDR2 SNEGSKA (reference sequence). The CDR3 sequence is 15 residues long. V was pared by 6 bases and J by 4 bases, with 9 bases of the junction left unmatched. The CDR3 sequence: CSAGSGGIGTGELFF. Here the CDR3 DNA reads TGCAGTGCGGGGAGCGGGGGGATAGGCACCGGGGAGCTGTTTTTT.

The DNA for the CDR3 is TGCAGTGCTAGAGATAGCCCCCGACTAGCGGGGGGCCAAGAGACCCAGTACTTC. Its translation: CSARDSPRLAGGQETQYF. The rearrangement uses TRBV20-1 and TRBJ2-5, with 13 bases matching TRBD2. Unmatched junction bases numbered 8, after V lost 0 bases and J lost 1 base. The germline V gene encodes CDR1 DFQATT and CDR2 SNEGSKA (reference sequence). The CDR3 runs to 18 residues.

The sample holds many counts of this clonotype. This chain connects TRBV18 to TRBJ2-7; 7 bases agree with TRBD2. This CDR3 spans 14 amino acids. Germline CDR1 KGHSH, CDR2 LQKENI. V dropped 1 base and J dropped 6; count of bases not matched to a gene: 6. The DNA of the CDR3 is TGTGCCAGCTCACCACACGAGACTAGCTCCGAGCAGTACTTC. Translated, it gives CASSPHETSSEQYF. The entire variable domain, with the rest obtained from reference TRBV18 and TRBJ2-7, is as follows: NAGVMQNPRHLVRRRGQEARLRCSPMKGHSHVYWYRQLPEEGLKFMVYLQKENIIDESGMPKERFSAEFPKEGPSILRIQQVVRGDSAAYFCASSPHETSSEQYFGPGTRLTVT.

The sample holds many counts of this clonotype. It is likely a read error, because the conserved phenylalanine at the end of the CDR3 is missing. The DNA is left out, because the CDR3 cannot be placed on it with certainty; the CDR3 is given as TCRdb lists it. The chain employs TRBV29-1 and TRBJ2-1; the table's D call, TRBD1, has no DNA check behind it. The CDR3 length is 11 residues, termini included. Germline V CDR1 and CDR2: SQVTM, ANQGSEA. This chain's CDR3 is CSVELDRGLKV.

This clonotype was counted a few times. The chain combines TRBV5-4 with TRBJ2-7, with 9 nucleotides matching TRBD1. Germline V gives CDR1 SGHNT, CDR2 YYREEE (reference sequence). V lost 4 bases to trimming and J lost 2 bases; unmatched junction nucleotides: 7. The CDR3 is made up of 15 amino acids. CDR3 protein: CASSLGTGNTYEQYF. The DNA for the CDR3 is TGTGCCAGCAGCCTTGGGACAGGGAATACCTACGAGCAGTACTTC.

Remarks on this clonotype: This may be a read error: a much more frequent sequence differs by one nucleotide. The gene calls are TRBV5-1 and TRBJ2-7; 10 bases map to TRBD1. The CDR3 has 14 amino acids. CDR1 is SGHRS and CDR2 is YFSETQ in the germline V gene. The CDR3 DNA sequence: TGCGCCGGCAGCGGCCGGGACAGGGGCTACGAGCAGTACTTC. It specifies CAGSGRDRGYEQYF.

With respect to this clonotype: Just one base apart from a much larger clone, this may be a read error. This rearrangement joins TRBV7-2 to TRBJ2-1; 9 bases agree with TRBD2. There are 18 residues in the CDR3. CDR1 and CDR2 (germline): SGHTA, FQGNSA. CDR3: CANSLYASGMSSYNEQFF. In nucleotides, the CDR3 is TGTGCCAACAGCTTATACGCTAGCGGGATGAGCTCCTACAATGAGCAGTTCTTC.

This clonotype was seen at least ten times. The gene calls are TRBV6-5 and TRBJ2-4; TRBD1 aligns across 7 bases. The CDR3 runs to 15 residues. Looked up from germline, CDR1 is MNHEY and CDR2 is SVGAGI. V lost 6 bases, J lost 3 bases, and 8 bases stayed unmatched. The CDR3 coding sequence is TGTGCCAGCAGCCCTAATACAGGGGTCAAAAACATTCAGTACTTC. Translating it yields CASSPNTGVKNIQYF.

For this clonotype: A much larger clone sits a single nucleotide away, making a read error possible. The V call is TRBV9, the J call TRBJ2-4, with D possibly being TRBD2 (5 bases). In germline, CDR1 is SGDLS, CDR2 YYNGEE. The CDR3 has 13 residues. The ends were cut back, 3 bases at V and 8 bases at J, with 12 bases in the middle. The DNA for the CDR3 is TGTGCCAGCAGCGATGACGTCGGGGACATTCAGTACTTC. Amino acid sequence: CASSDDVGDIQYF.

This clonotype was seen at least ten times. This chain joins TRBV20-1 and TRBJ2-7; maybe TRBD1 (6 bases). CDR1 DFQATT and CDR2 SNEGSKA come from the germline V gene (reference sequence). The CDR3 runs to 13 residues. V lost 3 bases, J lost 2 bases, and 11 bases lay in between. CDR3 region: CSARLGDTYEQYF. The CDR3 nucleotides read TGCAGTGCTAGGCTGGGGGACACCTACGAGCAGTACTTC.